This T cell receptor (beta chain) was captured in a study of early stage breast cancer tumors. The method was immunoSEQ multiplex PCR; TCRdb's version includes in-frame clones alone and lacks a portion of them. This sample has approximately 75,000 clones, with more than 70% found just once. CDR3 length: 14 amino acids. Germline values: CDR1 SGHAT, CDR2 FQNNGV. V was pared by 6 bases and J by 7 bases, with 7 bases of the junction left unmatched. The gene calls are TRBV11-2 and TRBJ2-1; 9 positions agree with TRBD2. The sequence was collected from a person aged 35 to 50 with breast cancer. The sample comprised blood. The CDR3 loop is CASRKREDSNEQFF. The CDR3 bases are TGTGCCAGCAGGAAGCGGGAGGATAGTAATGAGCAGTTCTTC.